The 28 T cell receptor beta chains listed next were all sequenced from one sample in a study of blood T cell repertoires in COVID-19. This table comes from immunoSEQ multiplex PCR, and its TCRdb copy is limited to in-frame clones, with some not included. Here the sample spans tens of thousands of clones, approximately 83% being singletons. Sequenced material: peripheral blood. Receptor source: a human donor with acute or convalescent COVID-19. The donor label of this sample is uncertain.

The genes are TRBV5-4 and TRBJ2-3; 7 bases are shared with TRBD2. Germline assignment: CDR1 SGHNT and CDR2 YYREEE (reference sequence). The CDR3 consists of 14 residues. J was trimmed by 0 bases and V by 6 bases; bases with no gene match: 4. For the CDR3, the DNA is TGTGCCAGCAAGGCGGGAGCGAGCACAGATACGCAGTATTTT. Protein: CASKAGASTDTQYF.

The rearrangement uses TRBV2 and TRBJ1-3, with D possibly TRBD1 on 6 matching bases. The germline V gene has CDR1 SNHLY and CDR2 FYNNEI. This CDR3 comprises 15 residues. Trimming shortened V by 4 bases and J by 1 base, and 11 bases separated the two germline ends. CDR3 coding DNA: TGTGCCAGCAGTGTCGGTGGGACATCTGGAAACACCATATATTTT. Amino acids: CASSVGGTSGNTIYF.

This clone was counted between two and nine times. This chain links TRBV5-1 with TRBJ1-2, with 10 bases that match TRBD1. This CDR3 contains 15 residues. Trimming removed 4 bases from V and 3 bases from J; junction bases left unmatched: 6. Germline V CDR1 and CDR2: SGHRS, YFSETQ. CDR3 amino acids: CASSNRDRGDYGYTF. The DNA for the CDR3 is TGCGCCAGCAGCAACCGGGACAGGGGAGACTATGGCTACACCTTC.

The CDR3 region is CASSRGTSGQETQYF. The CDR3, as DNA: TGCGCCAGCAGCCGAGGGACTAGCGGGCAAGAGACCCAGTACTTC. The chain carries TRBV5-1 and TRBJ2-5; TRBD2 matches 12 bases. The CDR3 is made up of 15 amino acids. V was pared by 4 bases and J by 2 bases, with 3 bases of the junction left unmatched. Germline V gene lookup returns CDR1 SGHRS and CDR2 YFSETQ.

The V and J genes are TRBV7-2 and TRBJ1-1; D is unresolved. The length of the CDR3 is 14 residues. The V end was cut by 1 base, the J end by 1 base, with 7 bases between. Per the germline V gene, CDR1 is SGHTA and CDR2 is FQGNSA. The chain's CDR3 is CASSLENSNTEAFF. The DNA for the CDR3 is TGTGCCAGCAGCTTAGAGAACTCGAACACTGAAGCTTTCTTT.

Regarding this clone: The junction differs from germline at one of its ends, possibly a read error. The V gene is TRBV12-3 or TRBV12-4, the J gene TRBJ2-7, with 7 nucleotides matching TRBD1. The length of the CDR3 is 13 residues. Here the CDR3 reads CASSWTTNRGQHF. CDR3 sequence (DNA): TGTGCCAGCAGCTGGACCACGAACAGGGGACAACACTTC.

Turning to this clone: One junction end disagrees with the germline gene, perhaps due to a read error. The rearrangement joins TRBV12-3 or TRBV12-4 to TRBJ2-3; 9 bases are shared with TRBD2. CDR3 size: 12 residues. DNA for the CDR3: TGTTCCAGCAGTTTGGGGCGGGAGGGGCAGTATTTT. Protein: CSSSLGREGQYF.

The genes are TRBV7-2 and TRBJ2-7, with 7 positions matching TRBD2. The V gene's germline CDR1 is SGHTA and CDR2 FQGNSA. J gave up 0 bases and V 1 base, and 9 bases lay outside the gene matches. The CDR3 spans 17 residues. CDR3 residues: CASSLGPSGASSYEQYF. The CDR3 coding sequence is TGTGCCAGCAGCTTAGGACCGAGCGGGGCGAGCTCCTACGAGCAGTACTTC.

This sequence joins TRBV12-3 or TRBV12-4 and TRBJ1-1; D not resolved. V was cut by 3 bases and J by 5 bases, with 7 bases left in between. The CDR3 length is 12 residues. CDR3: CASSFGWTEAFF. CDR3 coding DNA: TGTGCCAGCAGTTTCGGGTGGACTGAAGCTTTCTTT.

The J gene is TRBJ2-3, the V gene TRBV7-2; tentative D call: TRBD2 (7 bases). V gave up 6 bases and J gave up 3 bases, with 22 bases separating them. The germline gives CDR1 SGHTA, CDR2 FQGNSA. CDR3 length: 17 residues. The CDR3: CASRPPGGGGLTDTQYF. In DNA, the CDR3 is TGTGCCAGCAGGCCTCCCGGGGGCGGGGGCCTAACAGATACGCAGTATTTT.

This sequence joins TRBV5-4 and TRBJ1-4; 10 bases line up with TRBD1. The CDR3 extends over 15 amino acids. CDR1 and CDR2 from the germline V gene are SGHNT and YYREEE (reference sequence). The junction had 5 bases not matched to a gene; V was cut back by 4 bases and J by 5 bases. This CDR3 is CASSVRQGANEKLFF. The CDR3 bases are TGTGCCAGCAGCGTGAGACAGGGGGCGAATGAAAAACTGTTTTTT.

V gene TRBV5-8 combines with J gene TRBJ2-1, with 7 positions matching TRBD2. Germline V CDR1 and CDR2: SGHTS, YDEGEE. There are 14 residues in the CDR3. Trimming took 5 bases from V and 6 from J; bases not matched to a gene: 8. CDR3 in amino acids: CASRPGTITNEQFF. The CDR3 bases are TGTGCCAGCAGGCCCGGGACTATAACCAATGAGCAGTTCTTC.

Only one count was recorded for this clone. The DNA for the CDR3 is TGTGCCAGCAGCTTGACGCAGGGAAACGAAAAACTGTTTTTT. It encodes CASSLTQGNEKLFF. V usage is TRBV7-9 and J usage is TRBJ1-4, with a tentative D call TRBD1 (5 bases). With 3 bases removed from V and 8 bases from J, the gap between germline ends came to 13 bases. The CDR3 runs to 14 residues. CDR1 is SEHNR and CDR2 is FQNEAQ in the germline V gene (reference sequence).

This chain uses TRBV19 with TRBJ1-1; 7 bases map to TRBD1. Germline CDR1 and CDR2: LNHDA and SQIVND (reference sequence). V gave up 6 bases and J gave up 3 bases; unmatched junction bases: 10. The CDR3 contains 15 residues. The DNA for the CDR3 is TGTGCCAGTAGGGTTAACAGGGGAGGTTACACTGAAGCTTTCTTT. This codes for CASRVNRGGYTEAFF.

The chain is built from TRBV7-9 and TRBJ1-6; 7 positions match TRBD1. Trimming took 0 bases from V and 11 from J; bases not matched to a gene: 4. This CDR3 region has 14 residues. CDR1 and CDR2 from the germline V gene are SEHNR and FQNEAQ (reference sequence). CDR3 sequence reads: CASSLADRQAPLHF. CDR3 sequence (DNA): TGTGCCAGCAGCTTAGCGGACAGGCAGGCACCCCTCCACTTT.

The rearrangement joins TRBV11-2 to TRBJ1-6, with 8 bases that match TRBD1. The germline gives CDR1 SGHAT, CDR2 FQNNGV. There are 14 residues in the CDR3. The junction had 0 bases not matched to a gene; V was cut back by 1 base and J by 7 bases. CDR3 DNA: TGTGCCAGCAGCTTAGGGACAGGGAATTCACCCCTCCACTTT. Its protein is CASSLGTGNSPLHF.

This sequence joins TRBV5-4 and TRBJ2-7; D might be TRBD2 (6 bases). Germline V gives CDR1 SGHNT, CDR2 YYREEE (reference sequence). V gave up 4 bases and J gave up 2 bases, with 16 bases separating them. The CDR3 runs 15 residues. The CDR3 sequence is CASSPVRGGAYEQYF. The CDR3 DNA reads TGTGCCAGCAGCCCCGTTCGCGGCGGGGCCTACGAGCAGTACTTC.

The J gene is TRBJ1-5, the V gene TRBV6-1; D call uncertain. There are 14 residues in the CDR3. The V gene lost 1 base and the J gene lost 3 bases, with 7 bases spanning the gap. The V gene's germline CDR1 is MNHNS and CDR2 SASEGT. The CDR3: CASSEDSFNQPQHF. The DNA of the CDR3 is TGTGCCAGCAGTGAAGACAGTTTCAATCAGCCCCAGCATTTT.

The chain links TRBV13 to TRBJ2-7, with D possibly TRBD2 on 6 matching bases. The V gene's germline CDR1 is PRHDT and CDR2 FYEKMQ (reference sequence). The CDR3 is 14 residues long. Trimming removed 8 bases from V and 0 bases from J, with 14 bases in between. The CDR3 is CASSFGLNSYEQYF. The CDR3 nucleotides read TGTGCCAGCTCCTTCGGACTAAACTCCTACGAGCAGTACTTC.

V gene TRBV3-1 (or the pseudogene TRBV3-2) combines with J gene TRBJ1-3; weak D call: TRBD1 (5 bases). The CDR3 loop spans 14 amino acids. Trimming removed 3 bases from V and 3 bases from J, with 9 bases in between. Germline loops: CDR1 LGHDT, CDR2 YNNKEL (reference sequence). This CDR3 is CASSQGGGGNTIYF. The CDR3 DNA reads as TGTGCCAGCAGCCAGGGGGGAGGTGGAAACACCATATATTTT.

The CDR3 protein is CASSLPLGSRETQYF. CDR3 nucleotides: TGTGCCAGTAGTTTACCCCTGGGGAGTCGAGAGACCCAGTACTTC. This sequence joins TRBV19 and TRBJ2-5; tentative D call: TRBD2 (5 bases). The germline V gene has CDR1 LNHDA and CDR2 SQIVND (reference sequence). Trimming shortened V by 5 bases and J by 4 bases, and 17 bases separated the two germline ends. The CDR3 runs to 15 residues.

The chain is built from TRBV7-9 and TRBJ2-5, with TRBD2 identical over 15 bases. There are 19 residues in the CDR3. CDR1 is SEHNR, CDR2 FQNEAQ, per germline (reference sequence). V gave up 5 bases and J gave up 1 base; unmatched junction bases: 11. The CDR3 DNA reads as TGTGCCAGCAGCACACTTGGACTAGCGGGAGGGCCGTCCCAAGAGACCCAGTACTTC. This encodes CASSTLGLAGGPSQETQYF.

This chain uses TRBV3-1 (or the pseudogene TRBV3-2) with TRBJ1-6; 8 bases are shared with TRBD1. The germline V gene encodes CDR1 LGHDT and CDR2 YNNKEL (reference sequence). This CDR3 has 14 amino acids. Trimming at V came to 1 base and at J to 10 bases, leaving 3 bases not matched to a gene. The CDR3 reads CASSQVQGVSPLHF. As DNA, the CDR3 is TGTGCCAGCAGCCAAGTACAGGGGGTATCACCCCTCCACTTT.

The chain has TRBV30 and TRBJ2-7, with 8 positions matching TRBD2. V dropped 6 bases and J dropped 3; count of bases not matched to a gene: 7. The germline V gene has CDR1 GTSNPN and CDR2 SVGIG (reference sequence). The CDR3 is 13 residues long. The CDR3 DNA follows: TGTGCCTGTGAAACGGGGGGGCTCTACGAGCAGTACTTC. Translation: CACETGGLYEQYF.

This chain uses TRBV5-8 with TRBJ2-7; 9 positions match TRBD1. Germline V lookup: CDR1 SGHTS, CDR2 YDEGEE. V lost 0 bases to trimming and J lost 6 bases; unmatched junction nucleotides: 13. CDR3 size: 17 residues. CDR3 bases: TGTGCCAGCAGCTTGGGACAGGGGGGCGTGAGATGGGGCGAGCAGTACTTC. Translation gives CASSLGQGGVRWGEQYF.

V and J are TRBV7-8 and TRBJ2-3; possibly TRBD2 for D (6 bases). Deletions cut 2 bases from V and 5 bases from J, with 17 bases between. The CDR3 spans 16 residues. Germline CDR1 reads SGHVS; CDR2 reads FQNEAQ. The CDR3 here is CASSLTGLRSGDTQYF. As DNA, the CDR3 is TGTGCCAGCAGCTTAACTGGACTACGATCCGGAGATACGCAGTATTTT.

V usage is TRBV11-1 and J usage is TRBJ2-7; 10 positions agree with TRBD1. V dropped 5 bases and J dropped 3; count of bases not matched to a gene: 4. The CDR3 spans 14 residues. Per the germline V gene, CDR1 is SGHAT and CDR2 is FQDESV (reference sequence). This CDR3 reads CASSRGQGVYEQYF. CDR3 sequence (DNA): TGTGCCAGCAGCCGAGGACAGGGGGTCTACGAGCAGTACTTC.

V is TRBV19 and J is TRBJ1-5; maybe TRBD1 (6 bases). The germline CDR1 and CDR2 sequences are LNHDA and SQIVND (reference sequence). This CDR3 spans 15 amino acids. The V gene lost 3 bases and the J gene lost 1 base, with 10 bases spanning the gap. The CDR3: CASSIPGDSNQPQHF. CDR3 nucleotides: TGTGCCAGTAGTATCCCAGGGGACAGCAATCAGCCCCAGCATTTT.